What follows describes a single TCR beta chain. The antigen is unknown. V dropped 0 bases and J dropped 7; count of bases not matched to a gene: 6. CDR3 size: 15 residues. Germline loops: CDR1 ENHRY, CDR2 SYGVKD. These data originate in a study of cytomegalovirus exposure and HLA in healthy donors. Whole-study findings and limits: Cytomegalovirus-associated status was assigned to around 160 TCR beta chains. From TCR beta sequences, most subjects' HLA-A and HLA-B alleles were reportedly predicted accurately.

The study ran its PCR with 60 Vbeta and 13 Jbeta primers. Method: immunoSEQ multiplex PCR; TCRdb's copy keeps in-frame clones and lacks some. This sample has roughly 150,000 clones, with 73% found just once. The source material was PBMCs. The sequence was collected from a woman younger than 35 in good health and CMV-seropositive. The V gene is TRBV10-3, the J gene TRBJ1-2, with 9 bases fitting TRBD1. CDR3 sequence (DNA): TGTGCCATCAGTGAGTCGAACAGGGGGCTCAGTGGCTACACCTTC. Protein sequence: CAISESNRGLSGYTF.